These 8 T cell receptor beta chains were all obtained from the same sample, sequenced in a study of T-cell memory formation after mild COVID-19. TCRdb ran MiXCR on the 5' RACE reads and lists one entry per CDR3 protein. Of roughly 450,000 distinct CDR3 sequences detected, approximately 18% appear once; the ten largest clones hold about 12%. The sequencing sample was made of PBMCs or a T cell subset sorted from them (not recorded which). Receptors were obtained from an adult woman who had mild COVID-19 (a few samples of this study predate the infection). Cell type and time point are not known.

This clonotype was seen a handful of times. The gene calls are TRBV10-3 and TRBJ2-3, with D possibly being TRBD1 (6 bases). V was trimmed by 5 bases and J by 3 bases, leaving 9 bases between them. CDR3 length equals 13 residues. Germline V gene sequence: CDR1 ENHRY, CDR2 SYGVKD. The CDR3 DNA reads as TGTGCCATCAGTAGCCAGGGGACAGATACGCAGTATTTT. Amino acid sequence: CAISSQGTDTQYF.

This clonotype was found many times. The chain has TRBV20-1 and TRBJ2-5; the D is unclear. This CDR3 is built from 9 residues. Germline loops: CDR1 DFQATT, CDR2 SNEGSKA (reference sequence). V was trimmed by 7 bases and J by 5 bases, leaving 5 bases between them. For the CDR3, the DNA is TGCAGTGTGGGGGAGACCCAGTACTTC. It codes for CSVGETQYF.

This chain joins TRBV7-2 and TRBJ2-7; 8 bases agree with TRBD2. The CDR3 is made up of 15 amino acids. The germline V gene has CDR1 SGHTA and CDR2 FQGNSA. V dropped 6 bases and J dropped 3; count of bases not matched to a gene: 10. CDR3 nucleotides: TGTGCCAGCAGTCCAACTACTAGCGGCGGCTACGAGCAGTACTTC. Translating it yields CASSPTTSGGYEQYF.

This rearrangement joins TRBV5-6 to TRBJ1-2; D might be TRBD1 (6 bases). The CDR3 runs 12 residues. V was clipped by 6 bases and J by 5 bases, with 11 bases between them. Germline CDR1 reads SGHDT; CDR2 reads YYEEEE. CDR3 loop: CASTTGSYGYTF. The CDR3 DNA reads TGTGCCAGCACCACAGGGAGTTATGGCTACACCTTC.

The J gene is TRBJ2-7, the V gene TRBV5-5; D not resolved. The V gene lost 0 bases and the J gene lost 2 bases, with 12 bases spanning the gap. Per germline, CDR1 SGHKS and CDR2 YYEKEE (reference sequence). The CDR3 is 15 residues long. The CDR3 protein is CASSLVGPTTYEQYF. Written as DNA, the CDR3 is TGTGCCAGCAGCTTGGTAGGACCTACTACCTACGAGCAGTACTTC.

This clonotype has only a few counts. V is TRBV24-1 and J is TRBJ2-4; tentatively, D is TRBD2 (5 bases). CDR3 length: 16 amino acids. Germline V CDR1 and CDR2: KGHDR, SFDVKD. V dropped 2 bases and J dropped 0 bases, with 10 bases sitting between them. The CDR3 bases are TGTGCCACCAGTGATTCCCGGGATTTAGCCAAAAACATTCAGTACTTC. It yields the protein CATSDSRDLAKNIQYF.

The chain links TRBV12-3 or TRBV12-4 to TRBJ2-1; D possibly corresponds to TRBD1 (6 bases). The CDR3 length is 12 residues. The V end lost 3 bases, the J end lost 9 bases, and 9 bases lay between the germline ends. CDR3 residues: CASSFRQVEQFF. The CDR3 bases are TGTGCCAGCAGTTTCAGACAGGTTGAGCAGTTCTTC.

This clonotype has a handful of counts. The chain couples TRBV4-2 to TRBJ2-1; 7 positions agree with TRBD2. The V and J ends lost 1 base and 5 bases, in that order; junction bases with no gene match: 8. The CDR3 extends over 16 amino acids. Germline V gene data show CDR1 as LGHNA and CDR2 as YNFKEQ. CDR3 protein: CASSQGVGGGNNEQFF. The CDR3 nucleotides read TGTGCCAGCAGCCAAGGAGTTGGCGGGGGAAACAATGAGCAGTTCTTC.